This entry describes one T cell receptor beta chain. CDR3 length: 17 residues. Deletions cut 0 bases from V and 0 bases from J, with 15 bases between. Germline CDR1 is SGHVS and CDR2 is FQNEAQ. Original data processing: For nucleated cells, counts were estimated from reference gene primer amplification. TCRdb keeps only in-frame clones here, not all; method: immunoSEQ multiplex PCR. V, J and clone size derive from that table, while D and trimming were established from the DNA sequence. This sample has approximately 250,000 clones, with roughly 85% found just once. The record originates from a study of blood T cell repertoires in COVID-19. About the study: From the United States, Italy and Spain came samples of acute and convalescent COVID-19. The cDNA or gDNA used as material had been derived from T cells, B-cell-depleted T cells, or PBMCs.

The sequence was obtained from a man in his fifties with COVID-19, enrolled during active disease. The sample was peripheral blood. The chain couples TRBV7-8 to TRBJ2-7; D is undetermined. CDR3: CASSLAEWPGSSYEQYF. The CDR3 DNA reads TGTGCCAGCAGCTTAGCGGAATGGCCAGGAAGCTCCTACGAGCAGTACTTC.